Ten or more counts support the clone carrying this TCR beta chain. Antigen: not known. This sample was taken from a study of metastatic and nonmetastatic thyroid tumors. Study-level background: Blood and tumor or nodule tissue repertoires from malignant and benign thyroid patients were compared.

None of the patients had undergone any treatment ahead of thyroid surgery. As originally analysed: The distant-metastasis classifier for papillary thyroid cancer was built from CDR3 differences across clinicopathological groups. TCRdb re-clonotyped the PCR reads through MiXCR. TCRdb's processing, not the study's, gives the V and J calls here. The table records tens of thousands of clones, roughly a sixth of them present only once. Per germline, CDR1 SGHRS and CDR2 YFSETQ. CDR3 length: 14 amino acids. The V and J ends lost 0 bases and 1 base respectively, with 7 bases between them. Whole-study results and caveats: Within blood and tumor, benign nodules reportedly had significantly lower TCR beta diversity than malignant thyroid tumors did.

The TCR sequence derives from a female donor with papillary thyroid cancer or a benign thyroid nodule (not recorded which). Some clones in this sample may be carry-over from other donors' samples. The sequenced sample consisted of blood. The V gene is TRBV5-1, the J gene TRBJ1-1, with D unclear. The CDR3 DNA sequence: TGCGCCAGCAGCTTGGATCCGGGGAACACTGAAGCTTTCTTT. Encoded protein: CASSLDPGNTEAFF.